This T cell receptor (beta chain) was captured in a study of shared clonotypes between healthy human individuals. Only in-frame clones appear in the TCRdb table, and some are missing; sequencing was by immunoSEQ multiplex PCR. The profile shows some 630,000 clones, 90% to 97% of them singletons. On this clone itself: Its antigen is undetermined.

Broader study findings: Estimated richness was generally greater in naive than memory subsets.

Terminally differentiated effector memory CD45RA+ cells were excluded from the naive CD8 cells, which were CD45RO-negative and positively selected for CCR7. The material sequenced was naive CD8+ T cells sorted from blood. The origin of this receptor is a woman in her 30s in good health.

DNA of the CDR3: TGTGCCAGCAGCCCCCGGCGGGCTTTTGGGGAGACCCAGTACTTC. This encodes CASSPRRAFGETQYF. This sequence joins TRBV9 and TRBJ2-5, with D possibly being TRBD2 (5 bases). Per germline, CDR1 SGDLS and CDR2 YYNGEE. V lost 4 bases to trimming and J lost 5 bases, with 18 bases between them. This CDR3 comprises 15 residues.